This entry concerns a single T cell receptor beta chain. Its antigen is still unknown. Base qualities are not recorded, but no much larger clone differs from it by a single base. The sample is drawn from a study of shared clonotypes between healthy human individuals (TCRdb year 2020). As for the study more broadly: The cohort included three men and a couple of women between 18 and 49 years of age. For each donor, CD4 naive and CD4 memory were each run on three plates, CD8 naive on two plates, and CD8 memory on one plate. Blood TCR repertoires of five healthy adults were deeply sequenced to estimate repertoire size and the extent of clonotype sharing between individuals. Different laboratories and diverse techniques were used to prepare libraries and sequence TCR repertoires, to increase sequencing depth and limit assay-specific biases. Per donor, leukapheresis produced somewhere between about 0.9 and 9.5 billion PBMCs.

Donors were healthy HIV-negative adults with no recently reported acute infections or vaccinations. Every donor was a Caucasian adult residing in Nashville, Tennessee, USA. Magnetic negative selection was used to enrich CD4+ T cells, after which naive cells were positively selected on CD45RA and the negative fraction became the memory subset. After blood collection by leukapheresis, PBMCs were isolated using Ficoll-Histopaque density gradient centrifugation and then cryopreserved in the vapor phase of liquid nitrogen. Purity and quantity of every magnetically sorted T cell population were checked by analytical flow cytometry. Genomic DNA was isolated from every sorted fraction and measured by UV absorbance on a Nanodrop 2000c. Using the deep immunoSEQ assay, multiplex PCR amplified TCR CDR3 regions from genomic DNA. Extracted genomic DNA from each cell subset was distributed evenly across all wells of several immunoSEQ 96-well plates, and each plate was treated as a replicate. For sorted subsets, 200 to 250 ng of genomic DNA, equivalent to 25,000 to 35,000 T cell genomes, went into each replicate PCR. Purified libraries were quantified with a Qubit 3.0 fluorometer, sized on a Bioanalyzer 2100, and re-quantified with the KAPA Library Quantification kit. Every immunoSEQ 96-well plate was sequenced on a separate single-read 150-cycle Illumina NextSeq 550 flow cell. The paper's data handling went like this. The immunoSEQ output contained only junctional sequences without quality scores, so filtering could not match that applied to full-length reads. To assign V/J genes and CDR3, sequences were annotated against IMGT germline references using PyIR, a Python wrapper for IgBLAST v1.9. Any read was removed if the V/J assignment was weak (E-value above 1e-6), the CDR3 was missing, or the read contained stop codons, out-of-frame junctions, or ambiguous translated residues. V3J clonotypes were defined by identical inferred V gene, J gene, and CDR3 amino acid sequence. To compute the percentage overlap between repertoires, the number of shared unique clonotypes was divided by the size of the smaller repertoire. Richness of each repertoire was evaluated using RTK rarefaction, the Chao1 estimator, and Recon v2.1 estimates of unobserved clonotypes. For all TCRbeta clonotypes obtained by the gDNA method from four donors, generation probabilities were computed with OLGA. This immuneACCESS table, as held by TCRdb, lists in-frame sequences with V and J called but not all clones. Of the missing ones, under half trace to an unresolved V gene in checked studies; the others have no known cause. Clone size and the V and J calls come from that table; the DNA yielded D and trimming. The table for this sample lists around 700,000 clones; under 80% of them were counted only once. The ten biggest clones cover roughly 1.7% of the sample.

Results and caveats for the whole study, not just this receptor: Clonotypes shared by all four sorted-subset donors showed higher generation probabilities than non-shared clonotypes. Across a handful of donors, around 5% of naive CD4, approximately 3.5% of naive CD8, around 2.1% of memory CD4, and over 0.35% of memory CD8 clonotypes were shared. Only blood was sampled, and tissue TCR repertoires likely differ from those in blood. Naive subsets generally had larger estimated clonotype richness than memory subsets. Based on pairwise subsampling, the degree of clonotype sharing among donors was expected to be affected by sequencing depth. The genetic and exposure-history diversity represented was limited by the small number of donors. Rarefaction of sorted-subset datasets indicated incomplete sequencing despite the large sequencing depth.

The sequence came from a woman aged 30 to 39 in good health. The material sequenced was memory CD4+ T cells sorted from blood. Interpreted using the paper, the cell subset or site label stands for: CD45RA-negative fraction.

The CDR3 has the sequence CASSHLGGRRSTDTQYF. The nucleotides read TGTGCCAGTAGCCACCTAGGGGGGCGGAGAAGCACAGATACGCAGTATTTT. The rearranged segments are TRBV19 and TRBJ2-3; the D call could be TRBD1 or TRBD2, with each sharing 6 bases. CDR1 and CDR2 were assigned from the germline V gene (reference sequence) as LNHDA and SQIVND. There are 17 amino acids in the CDR3, from cysteine to phenylalanine inclusive. Only the CDR3 region is kept as DNA, spanning 51 bases read in frame from base 1. A distance of 19 bases separates the germline ends of V and J, which lose 6 bases and 0 bases respectively. The CDR3, completed at both ends by the reference TRBV19 and TRBJ2-3 genes, gives the full variable domain DGGITQSPKYLFRKEGQNVTLSCEQNLNHDAMYWYRQDPGQGLRLIYYSQIVNDFQKGDIAEGYSVSREKKESFPLTVTSAQKNPTAFYLCASSHLGGRRSTDTQYFGPGTRLTVL.